Presented here are 19 T cell receptor beta chains from one specimen sequenced in a study of blood T cell repertoires in COVID-19. Measured with immunoSEQ multiplex PCR; TCRdb has only the in-frame clones, and not every one. The table shows about 140,000 clones, with approximately 80% occurring only once. Sequencing used peripheral blood. The receptors originated from a woman older than 75 with active or convalescent COVID-19.

The J gene is TRBJ2-2, the V gene TRBV2; 10 positions match TRBD2. The V segment lost 4 bases and the J segment 0 bases; nucleotides outside the gene matches: 5. This CDR3 comprises 17 residues. CDR1 is SNHLY and CDR2 is FYNNEI in the germline V gene. CDR3 in amino acids: CASSVITSGTNTGELFF. The CDR3 DNA follows: TGTGCCAGCAGTGTAATAACTAGCGGGACGAACACCGGGGAGCTGTTTTTT.

V and J are TRBV19 and TRBJ2-7, with D possibly TRBD2 on 5 matching bases. The CDR3 sequence is 15 residues long. Germline-derived CDR1 and CDR2 are LNHDA and SQIVND (reference sequence). Trimming cost V 4 bases and J 6 bases, with 19 bases left between them. Written as DNA, the CDR3 is TGTGCCAGTAGTACGACGGACTCCAAAAAGATCGAGCAGTACTTC. The encoded protein is CASSTTDSKKIEQYF.

On this clone itself: Mismatch with germline at one junction end may stem from a read error. This chain connects TRBV11-2 to TRBJ1-2; the match to TRBD1 covers 10 bases. The CDR3 consists of 13 residues. CDR1 and CDR2 from the germline V gene are SGHAT and FQNNGV. The CDR3 DNA follows: TGTGCCAGCAGCGCCGGGACAGGGGCGTTTGCCCTCTTC. Amino acid sequence: CASSAGTGAFALF. The full variable domain, its missing parts supplied by reference TRBV11-2 and TRBJ1-2, is EAGVAQSPRYKIIEKRQSVAFWCNPISGHATLYWYQQILGQGPKLLIQFQNNGVVDDSQLPKDRFSAERLKGVDSTLKIQPAKLEDSAVYLCASSAGTGAFALFGSGTRLTVV.

The chain employs TRBV11-3 and TRBJ1-1, with TRBD1 identical over 8 bases. Germline CDR1 reads SGHNT; CDR2 reads YENEEA. The CDR3 consists of 12 residues. V lost 1 base and J lost 8; bases outside the gene matches: 0. The CDR3 DNA follows: TGTGCCAGCAGCTTAGCAGGGGGCGAAGCTTTCTTT. Translated: CASSLAGGEAFF. Looking up the rest from reference TRBV11-3 and TRBJ1-1 gives the full variable domain: EAGVVQSPRYKIIEKKQPVAFWCNPISGHNTLYWYLQNLGQGPELLIRYENEEAVDDSQLPKDRFSAERLKGVDSTLKIQPAELGDSAVYLCASSLAGGEAFFGQGTRLTVV.

The chain has TRBV11-2 and TRBJ2-2, with TRBD1 matching 9 bases. The ends lost 5 bases at V and 4 bases at J; junction bases unmatched: 11. The CDR3 is 17 residues long. Germline CDR1 reads SGHAT; CDR2 reads FQNNGV. CDR3 coding DNA: TGTGCCAGCAGCCGTCTCGTGGGACAGGGTAGCACCGGGGAGCTGTTTTTT. Translation: CASSRLVGQGSTGELFF.

This clone was seen a handful of times. This chain connects TRBV30 to TRBJ1-4; D might be TRBD1 (6 bases). Germline-derived CDR1 and CDR2 are GTSNPN and SVGIG (reference sequence). The CDR3 consists of 15 residues. The V end was cut by 2 bases, the J end by 3 bases, with 13 bases between. This CDR3 is CAWSRGGGPNEKLFF. The CDR3, as DNA: TGTGCCTGGAGTCGGGGAGGGGGGCCTAATGAAAAACTGTTTTTT.

This clone has just a few counts. The J gene is TRBJ2-2, the V gene TRBV5-1; 8 bases are a match to TRBD2. Germline trimming cut 3 bases from V and 4 bases from J; bases unmatched to any gene: 8. The CDR3 runs to 16 residues. Per germline, CDR1 SGHRS and CDR2 YFSETQ. The CDR3: CASSSGLGAPTGELFF. As DNA, the CDR3 is TGCGCCAGCAGCTCGGGACTAGGAGCCCCCACCGGGGAGCTGTTTTTT.

The CDR3 DNA follows: TGTGCCAGCAGTTACTCGCGGCGCACTAACACCGGGGAGCTGTTTTTT. It is translated as CASSYSRRTNTGELFF. The chain uses TRBV6-5 and TRBJ2-2; unclear D gene. The germline V gene has CDR1 MNHEY and CDR2 SVGAGI. This CDR3 contains 16 residues. V was clipped by 0 bases and J by 2 bases, with 10 bases between them.

This chain joins TRBV4-1 and TRBJ1-5; D may be TRBD1 (5 bases). This CDR3 has 15 residues. The V and J ends lost 3 bases and 1 base respectively, with 10 bases between them. Germline V gene data show CDR1 as MGHRA and CDR2 as YSYEKL. For the CDR3, the DNA is TGCGCCAGCAGCCATCCAGGGAGGAGCAATCAGCCCCAGCATTTT. Translation: CASSHPGRSNQPQHF.

The chain is built from TRBV12-3 or TRBV12-4 and TRBJ1-1; 11 bases map to TRBD1. The CDR3 consists of 13 residues. Trimming took 6 bases from V and 8 from J; bases not matched to a gene: 5. The CDR3 region has the DNA TGTGCCAGCAGCCGCGGACAGGGGGCAGAAGCTTTCTTT. It encodes CASSRGQGAEAFF.

This clone was found a few times. The chain combines TRBV18 with TRBJ2-2, with a weak D call TRBD2 (5 bases). Per germline, CDR1 KGHSH and CDR2 LQKENI. The CDR3 has 15 amino acids. Trimming left V 1 base short and J 1 base short, with 7 bases between. CDR3 in amino acids: CASSPQGVNTGELFF. The CDR3 DNA reads TGTGCCAGCTCACCACAGGGAGTGAACACCGGGGAGCTGTTTTTT.

The chain links TRBV30 to TRBJ1-4; possible D gene TRBD1, 6 bases. The V end lost 2 bases, the J end lost 5 bases, and 12 bases lay between the germline ends. The CDR3 spans 14 residues. Germline-derived CDR1 and CDR2 are GTSNPN and SVGIG (reference sequence). The CDR3 loop reads CAWSRGTLNEKLFF. CDR3 sequence (DNA): TGTGCCTGGAGTCGTGGGACACTGAATGAAAAACTGTTTTTT.

The chain uses TRBV6-5 and TRBJ1-2; tentative D call: TRBD1 (6 bases). The CDR3 is 13 residues long. Germline V gene sequence: CDR1 MNHEY, CDR2 SVGAGI. With 2 bases removed from V and 8 bases from J, the gap between germline ends came to 12 bases. The CDR3 sequence: CASSYGGARGYTF. CDR3 coding DNA: TGTGCCAGCAGTTACGGGGGGGCCCGAGGCTACACCTTC.

The J gene is TRBJ2-5, the V gene TRBV3-1 (or the pseudogene TRBV3-2); 9 positions agree with TRBD2. The CDR3 is made up of 18 amino acids. CDR1 and CDR2 from the germline V gene are LGHDT and YNNKEL (reference sequence). Losses at the gene ends were 3 bases for V and 1 base for J; bases not matched to a gene: 12. CDR3: CASSHRAGGYAFQETQYF. The CDR3 DNA is TGTGCCAGCAGCCACAGAGCGGGGGGATACGCTTTCCAAGAGACCCAGTACTTC.

The chain employs TRBV14 and TRBJ2-7; 8 bases agree with TRBD1. This CDR3 has 14 residues. J was trimmed by 5 bases and V by 1 base; bases with no gene match: 4. The V gene's germline CDR1 is SGHDN and CDR2 FVKESK. The CDR3 coding sequence is TGTGCCAGCAGCCAAGTGACAGGGGTCAACGAGCAGTACTTC. Translation: CASSQVTGVNEQYF.

This clone was detected only once. V gene TRBV6-5 combines with J gene TRBJ1-1; no firm D call. From germline, CDR1 is MNHEY and CDR2 SVGAGI. The CDR3 is 13 amino acids. V was trimmed by 6 bases and J by 0 bases, leaving 8 bases between them. The chain's CDR3 is CASRRTVNTEAFF. Written as DNA, the CDR3 is TGTGCCAGCAGAAGAACAGTGAACACTGAAGCTTTCTTT.

This clone was seen only once. The chain has TRBV27 and TRBJ2-5; 8 nucleotides line up with TRBD2. Per the germline V gene, CDR1 is MNHEY and CDR2 is SMNVEV (reference sequence). The junction had 10 bases not matched to a gene; V was cut back by 6 bases and J by 1 base. This CDR3 comprises 16 residues. The DNA for the CDR3 is TGTGCCAGCAGACCGACCGGGACTAGGATCCAAGAGACCCAGTACTTC. This translates into CASRPTGTRIQETQYF.

At least ten counts were recorded for this clone. The DNA of the CDR3 is TGTGAAAGTCGCAGGACAGCCCATAATTCACCCCTCCACTTT. Translation: CESRRTAHNSPLHF. The chain has TRBV6-6 and TRBJ1-6; TRBD1 is a possible D gene (6 bases). The CDR3 is 14 residues long. Germline CDR1 reads MNHNY; CDR2 reads SVGAGI (reference sequence).

The chain is built from TRBV4-2 and TRBJ2-7; the match to TRBD1 covers 8 bases. The CDR3 covers 16 residues. The V segment lost 5 bases and the J segment 3 bases; nucleotides outside the gene matches: 12. Germline V gene sequence: CDR1 LGHNA, CDR2 YNFKEQ. The CDR3, as DNA: TGTGCCAGCAGCGCCCAGGGGGCCCGCCCCTACTACGAGCAGTACTTC. Amino acids: CASSAQGARPYYEQYF.